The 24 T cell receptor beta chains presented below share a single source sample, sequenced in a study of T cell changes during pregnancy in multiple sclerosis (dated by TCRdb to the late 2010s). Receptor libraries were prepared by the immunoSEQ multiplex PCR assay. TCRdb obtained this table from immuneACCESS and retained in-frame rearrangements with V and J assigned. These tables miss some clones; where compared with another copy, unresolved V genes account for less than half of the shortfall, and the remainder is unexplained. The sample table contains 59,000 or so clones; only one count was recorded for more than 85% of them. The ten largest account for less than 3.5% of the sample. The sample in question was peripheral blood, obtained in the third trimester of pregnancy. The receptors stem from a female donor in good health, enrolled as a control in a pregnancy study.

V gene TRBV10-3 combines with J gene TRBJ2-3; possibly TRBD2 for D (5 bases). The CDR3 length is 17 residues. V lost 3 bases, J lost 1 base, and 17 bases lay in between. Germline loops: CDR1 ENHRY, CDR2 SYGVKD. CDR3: CAISDGGRGPRTDTQYF. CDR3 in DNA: TGTGCCATCAGTGACGGTGGTCGCGGGCCCCGCACAGATACGCAGTATTTT.

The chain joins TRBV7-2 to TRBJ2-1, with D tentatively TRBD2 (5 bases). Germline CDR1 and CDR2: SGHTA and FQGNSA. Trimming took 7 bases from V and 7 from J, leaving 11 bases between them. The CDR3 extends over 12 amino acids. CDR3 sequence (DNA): TGTGCCAGCATGATATGGGAGAATGAGCAGTTCTTC. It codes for CASMIWENEQFF.

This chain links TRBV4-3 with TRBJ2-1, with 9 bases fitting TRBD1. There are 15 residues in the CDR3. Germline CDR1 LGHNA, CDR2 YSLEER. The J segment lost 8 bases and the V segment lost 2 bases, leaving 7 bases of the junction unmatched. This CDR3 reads CASSQIPQGADEQFF. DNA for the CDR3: TGCGCCAGCAGCCAAATCCCACAGGGGGCAGATGAGCAGTTCTTC.

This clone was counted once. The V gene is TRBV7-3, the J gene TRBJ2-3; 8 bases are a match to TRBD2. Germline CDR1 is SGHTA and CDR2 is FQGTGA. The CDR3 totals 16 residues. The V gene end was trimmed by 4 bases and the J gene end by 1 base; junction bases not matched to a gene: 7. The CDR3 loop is CASSSPETSGTDTQYF. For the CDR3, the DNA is TGTGCCAGCAGCTCCCCCGAGACTAGCGGCACAGATACGCAGTATTTT.

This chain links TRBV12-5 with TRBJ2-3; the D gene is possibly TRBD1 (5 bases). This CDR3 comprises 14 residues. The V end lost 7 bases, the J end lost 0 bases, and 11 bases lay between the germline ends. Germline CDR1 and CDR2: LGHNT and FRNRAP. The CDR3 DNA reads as TGTGCTAGTGCTCGGACACCTAGCACAGATACGCAGTATTTT. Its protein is CASARTPSTDTQYF.

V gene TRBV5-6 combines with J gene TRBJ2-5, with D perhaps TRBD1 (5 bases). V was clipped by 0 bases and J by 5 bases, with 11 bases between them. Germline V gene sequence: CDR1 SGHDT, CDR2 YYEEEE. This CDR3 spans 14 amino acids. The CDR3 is CASSLAGPEETQYF. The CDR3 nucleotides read TGTGCCAGCAGCTTGGCAGGGCCAGAGGAGACCCAGTACTTC.

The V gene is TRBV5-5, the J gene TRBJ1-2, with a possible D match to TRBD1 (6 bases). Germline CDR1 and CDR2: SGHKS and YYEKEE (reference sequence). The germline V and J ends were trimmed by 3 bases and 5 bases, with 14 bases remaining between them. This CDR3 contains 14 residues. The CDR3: CASSSLTGLYGYTF. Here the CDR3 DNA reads TGTGCCAGCAGCTCTCTGACAGGCCTTTATGGCTACACCTTC.

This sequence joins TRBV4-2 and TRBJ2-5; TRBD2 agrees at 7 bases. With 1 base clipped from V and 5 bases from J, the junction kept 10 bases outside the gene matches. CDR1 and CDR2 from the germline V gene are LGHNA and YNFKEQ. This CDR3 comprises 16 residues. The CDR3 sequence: CASSQAGGSATETQYF. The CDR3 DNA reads TGTGCCAGCAGCCAAGCGGGCGGGAGTGCGACGGAGACCCAGTACTTC.

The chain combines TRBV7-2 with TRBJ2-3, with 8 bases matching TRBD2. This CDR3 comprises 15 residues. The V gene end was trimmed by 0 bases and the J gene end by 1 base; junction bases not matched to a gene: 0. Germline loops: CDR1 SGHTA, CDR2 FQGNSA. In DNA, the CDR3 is TGTGCCAGCAGCTTAGCTAGCGGGGGCACAGATACGCAGTATTTT. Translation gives CASSLASGGTDTQYF.

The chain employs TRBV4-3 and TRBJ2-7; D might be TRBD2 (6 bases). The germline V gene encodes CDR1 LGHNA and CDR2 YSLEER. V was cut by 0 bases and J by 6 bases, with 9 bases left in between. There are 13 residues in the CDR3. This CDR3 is CASSQERGIEQYF. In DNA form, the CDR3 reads TGCGCCAGCAGCCAAGAACGGGGGATCGAGCAGTACTTC.

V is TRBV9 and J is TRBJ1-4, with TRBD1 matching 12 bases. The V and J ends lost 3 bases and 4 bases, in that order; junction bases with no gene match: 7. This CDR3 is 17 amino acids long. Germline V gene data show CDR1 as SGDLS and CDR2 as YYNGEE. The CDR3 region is CASSAGTGGWGNEKLFF. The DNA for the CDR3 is TGTGCCAGCAGCGCCGGGACAGGGGGCTGGGGTAATGAAAAACTGTTTTTT.

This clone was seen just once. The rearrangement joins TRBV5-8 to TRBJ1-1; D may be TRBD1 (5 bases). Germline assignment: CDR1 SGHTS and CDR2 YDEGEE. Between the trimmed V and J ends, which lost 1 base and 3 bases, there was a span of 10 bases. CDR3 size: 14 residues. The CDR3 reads CASSLLAGYTEAFF. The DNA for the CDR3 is TGTGCCAGCAGCTTGCTGGCAGGGTACACTGAAGCTTTCTTT.

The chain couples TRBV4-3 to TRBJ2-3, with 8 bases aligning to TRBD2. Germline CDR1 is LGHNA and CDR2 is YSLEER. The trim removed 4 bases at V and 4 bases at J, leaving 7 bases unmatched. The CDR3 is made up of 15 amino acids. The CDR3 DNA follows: TGCGCCAGCAGCCTACTACGGGGGGGCCCAGATACGCAGTATTTT. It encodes CASSLLRGGPDTQYF.

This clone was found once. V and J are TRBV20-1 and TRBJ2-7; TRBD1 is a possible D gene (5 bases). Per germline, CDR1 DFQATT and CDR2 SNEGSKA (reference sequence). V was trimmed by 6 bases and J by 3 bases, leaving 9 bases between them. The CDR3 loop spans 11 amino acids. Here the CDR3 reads CSAGENYEQYF. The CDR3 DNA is TGCAGTGCAGGGGAAAACTACGAGCAGTACTTC.

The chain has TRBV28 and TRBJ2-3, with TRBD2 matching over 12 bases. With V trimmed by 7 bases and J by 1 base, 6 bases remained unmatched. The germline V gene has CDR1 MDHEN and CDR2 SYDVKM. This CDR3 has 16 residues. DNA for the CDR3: TGTGCCAGCAACCCACTAGCGGGAGGAGGCACAGATACGCAGTATTTT. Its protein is CASNPLAGGGTDTQYF. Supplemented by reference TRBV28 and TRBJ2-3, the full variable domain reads DVKVTQSSRYLVKRTGEKVFLECVQDMDHENMFWYRQDPGLGLRLIYFSYDVKMKEKGDIPEGYSVSREKKERFSLILESASTNQTSMYLCASNPLAGGGTDTQYFGPGTRLTVL.

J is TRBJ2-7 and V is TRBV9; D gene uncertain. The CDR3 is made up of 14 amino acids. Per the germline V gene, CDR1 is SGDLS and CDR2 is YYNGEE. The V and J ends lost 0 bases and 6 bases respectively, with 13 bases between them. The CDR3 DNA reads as TGTGCCAGCAGCGTAGGAGTCGAGCGCGCCGAGCAGTACTTC. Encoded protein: CASSVGVERAEQYF.

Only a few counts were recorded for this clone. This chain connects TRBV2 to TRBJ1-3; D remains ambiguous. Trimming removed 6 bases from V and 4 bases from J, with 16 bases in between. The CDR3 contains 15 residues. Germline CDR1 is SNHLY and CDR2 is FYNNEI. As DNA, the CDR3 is TGTGCCAGCAGCGCGACGGCCGCGGCGGGAAACACCATATATTTT. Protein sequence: CASSATAAAGNTIYF.

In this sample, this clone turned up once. The CDR3 protein is CASRRGPGQPQHF. The CDR3 bases are TGTGCCAGTAGGAGGGGGCCGGGGCAGCCCCAGCATTTT. The chain recombines TRBV19 with TRBJ1-5, with 7 bases identical to TRBD1. Per the germline V gene, CDR1 is LNHDA and CDR2 is SQIVND (reference sequence). The CDR3 is 13 residues long. The trim removed 6 bases at V and 7 bases at J, leaving 6 bases unmatched.

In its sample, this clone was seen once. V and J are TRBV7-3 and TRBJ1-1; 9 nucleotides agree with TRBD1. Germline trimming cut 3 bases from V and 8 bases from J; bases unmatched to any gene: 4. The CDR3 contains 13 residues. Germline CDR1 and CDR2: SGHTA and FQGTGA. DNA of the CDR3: TGTGCCAGCAGCTTGGACAGGGGAATGGAAGCTTTCTTT. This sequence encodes CASSLDRGMEAFF.

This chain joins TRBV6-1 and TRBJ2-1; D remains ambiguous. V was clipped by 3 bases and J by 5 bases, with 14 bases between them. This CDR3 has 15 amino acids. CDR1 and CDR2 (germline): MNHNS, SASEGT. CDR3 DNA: TGTGCCAGCAGTGAGGCCCTCGCCCCACACAATGAGCAGTTCTTC. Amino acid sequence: CASSEALAPHNEQFF.

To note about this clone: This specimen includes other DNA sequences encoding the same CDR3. The CDR3 sequence is CASRDRVNYGYTF. CDR3 in DNA: TGTGCCAGCAGGGACAGGGTGAACTATGGCTACACCTTC. The chain recombines TRBV25-1 with TRBJ1-2, with TRBD1 matching over 8 bases. With 6 bases clipped from V and 2 bases from J, the junction kept 2 bases outside the gene matches. Germline V gene data show CDR1 as MGHDK and CDR2 as SYGVNS. CDR3 length: 13 residues.

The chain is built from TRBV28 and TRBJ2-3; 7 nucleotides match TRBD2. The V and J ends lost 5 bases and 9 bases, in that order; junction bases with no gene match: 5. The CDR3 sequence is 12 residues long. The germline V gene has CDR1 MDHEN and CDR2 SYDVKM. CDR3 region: CASSSERETQYF. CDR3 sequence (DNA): TGTGCCAGCAGTAGCGAGCGGGAAACGCAGTATTTT.

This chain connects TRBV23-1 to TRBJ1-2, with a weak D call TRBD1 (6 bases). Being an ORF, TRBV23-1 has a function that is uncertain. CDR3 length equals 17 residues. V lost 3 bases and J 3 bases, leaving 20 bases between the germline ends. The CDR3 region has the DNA TGCGCCAGCAGTCACTCCCACCGACAGGTTAATCACTATGGCTACACCTTC. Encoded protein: CASSHSHRQVNHYGYTF.

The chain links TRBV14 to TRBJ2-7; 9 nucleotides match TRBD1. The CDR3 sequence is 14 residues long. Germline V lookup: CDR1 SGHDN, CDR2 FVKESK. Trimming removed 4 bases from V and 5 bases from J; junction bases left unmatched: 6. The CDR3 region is CASSPRDRVHEQYF. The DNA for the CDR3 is TGTGCCAGCAGCCCCCGGGACAGGGTCCACGAGCAGTACTTC.